The clone carrying this TCR beta chain was seen more than once but under ten times. The germline CDR1 and CDR2 sequences are MNHEY and SVGAGI. V shed 3 bases and J 4 bases; nucleotides not matched to a gene: 5. The CDR3 length is 15 residues. A Seattle source enrolled patients during active infection and followed them longitudinally. Authors' analysis steps: The authors estimated nucleated cell counts from reference gene primer amplification. Sequencing was performed with immunoSEQ multiplex PCR; in TCRdb, only in-frame clones are kept and a portion is missing. V, J and clone size reflect that table, while D and trimming were determined from the DNA. The table lists hundreds of thousands of clones, roughly 90% of them singletons. The data were obtained in a study of blood T cell repertoires in COVID-19. Study as a whole: Donors in the United States, Italy and Spain gave samples during acute or convalescent COVID-19. The analysed material was cDNA or gDNA that came from T cells, B-cell-depleted T cells, or PBMCs.

This rearrangement joins TRBV6-5 to TRBJ2-7; TRBD2 aligns across 11 bases. Sequencing was done on a sample of peripheral blood. The sequence was obtained from a woman aged 25 to 45 with COVID-19, enrolled during active disease. The CDR3 sequence: CASSYQASGGYEQYF. The CDR3 DNA sequence: TGTGCCAGCAGTTATCAGGCTAGCGGGGGGTACGAGCAGTACTTC.